The rows below give T cell receptor beta chains drawn from one sample of a study of shared clonotypes between healthy human individuals. Assay: immunoSEQ multiplex PCR; the TCRdb copy retains only in-frame clones and omits some. Of about 960,000 clones in the sample, approximately 80% were seen once. The sequenced sample was memory CD4+ T cells sorted from blood. The receptors here all came from a man between 18 and 35 years old in good health. Each CDR3 is given with its conserved first and last residue. The order of the fields is D gene, J gene, clone size, V gene, CDR3 DNA, CDR3 protein. A D gene is named only where the DNA matches it firmly. Part of the rows lack a size; the others show once, few, many or a class for expanded clones.

D gene: TRBD1
J gene: TRBJ1-3
clone size: few
V gene: TRBV7-9
CDR3 DNA: TGTGCCAGCAGCTCTTACAGGGGTACAGACACCATATATTTT
CDR3 protein: CASSSYRGTDTIYF

D gene: TRBD1
J gene: TRBJ2-4
clone size: -
V gene: TRBV19
CDR3 DNA: TGTGCCAGTAGTCCCAGGGGACAGGGGGGCAAAAACATTCAGTACTTC
CDR3 protein: CASSPRGQGGKNIQYF

D gene: -
J gene: TRBJ2-1
clone size: -
V gene: TRBV7-3
CDR3 DNA: TGTGCCAGCAGCTTTGGGTCGGTGACCCTCAATGAGCAGTTCTTC
CDR3 protein: CASSFGSVTLNEQFF

D gene: -
J gene: TRBJ1-1
clone size: -
V gene: TRBV18
CDR3 DNA: TGTGCCAGCTCACCTACAGGGAGCACTGAAGCTTTCTTT
CDR3 protein: CASSPTGSTEAFF

D gene: -
J gene: TRBJ2-7
clone size: once
V gene: TRBV2
CDR3 DNA: TGTGCCAGCAACAAATGGGATCCCCGCTCCTACGAGCAGTACTTC
CDR3 protein: CASNKWDPRSYEQYF

D gene: -
J gene: TRBJ2-6
clone size: -
V gene: TRBV7-9
CDR3 DNA: TGTGCCAGCAGCCCCCCGGGCACGTTAGCGATTTGGGCCAACGTCCTGACTTTC
CDR3 protein: CASSPPGTLAIWANVLTF

D gene: -
J gene: TRBJ2-7
clone size: -
V gene: TRBV25-1
CDR3 DNA: TGTGCCAGCAGTGAAGCAAAGGGGAGAAGCTCCTACGAGCAGTACTTC
CDR3 protein: CASSEAKGRSSYEQYF

D gene: TRBD2
J gene: TRBJ2-5
clone size: -
V gene: TRBV10-3
CDR3 DNA: TGTGCCATCGGACTAGCGGGAGTAGAGACCCAGTACTTC
CDR3 protein: CAIGLAGVETQYF

D gene: TRBD1
J gene: TRBJ1-4
clone size: -
V gene: TRBV4-3
CDR3 DNA: TGCGCCAGCAGCCGCCTGGCTTGGGGACAGGGTTATGAAAAACTGTTTTTT
CDR3 protein: CASSRLAWGQGYEKLFF

D gene: -
J gene: TRBJ2-2
clone size: -
V gene: TRBV11-3
CDR3 DNA: TGTGCCAGCAGCTTAGGATACGATGTCACCGGGGAGCTGTTTTTT
CDR3 protein: CASSLGYDVTGELFF

D gene: -
J gene: TRBJ1-3
clone size: -
V gene: TRBV5-4
CDR3 DNA: TGTGCCAGCAGCCGAGGGGGATACGTAGGAAACACCATATATTTT
CDR3 protein: CASSRGGYVGNTIYF

D gene: -
J gene: TRBJ1-1
clone size: once
V gene: TRBV20-1
CDR3 DNA: TGCAGTGCGCCTGACAGAGACGAAGCTTTCTTT
CDR3 protein: CSAPDRDEAFF

D gene: TRBD1
J gene: TRBJ2-5
clone size: -
V gene: TRBV6-6
CDR3 DNA: TGTGCCAGCAATGAGAGGGGGCGAGAGACCCAGTACTTC
CDR3 protein: CASNERGRETQYF

D gene: TRBD2
J gene: TRBJ2-1
clone size: -
V gene: TRBV6-5
CDR3 DNA: TGTGCCAGCAGCTCCGGGACTAGCGGGAGGGCTGAGCAGTTCTTC
CDR3 protein: CASSSGTSGRAEQFF

D gene: -
J gene: TRBJ2-3
clone size: -
V gene: TRBV7-2
CDR3 DNA: TGTGCCAGCAGCTTAGACGGTAGTACAGATACGCAGTATTTT
CDR3 protein: CASSLDGSTDTQYF

D gene: TRBD2
J gene: TRBJ2-1
clone size: once
V gene: TRBV7-2
CDR3 DNA: TGTGCCAGCAGCTTAACCGGGACTAGCTCCGCCTATGAGCAGTTCTTC
CDR3 protein: CASSLTGTSSAYEQFF

D gene: TRBD1
J gene: TRBJ1-2
clone size: once
V gene: TRBV6-4
CDR3 DNA: TGTGCCAGCAGTGACCCGGGACAGGGGTTCTATGGCTACACCTTC
CDR3 protein: CASSDPGQGFYGYTF

D gene: -
J gene: TRBJ2-5
clone size: -
V gene: TRBV5-6
CDR3 DNA: TGTGCCAGCAGCTTGTTGACAGAGACCCAGTACTTC
CDR3 protein: CASSLLTETQYF

D gene: -
J gene: TRBJ1-1
clone size: once
V gene: TRBV5-6
CDR3 DNA: TGTGCCAGCAGCTTGGCCTTCGGGAACACTGAAGCTTTCTTT
CDR3 protein: CASSLAFGNTEAFF

D gene: TRBD1
J gene: TRBJ1-5
clone size: -
V gene: TRBV30
CDR3 DNA: TGTGCCTGGAGCCGGGACAGAAATCAGCCCCAGCATTTT
CDR3 protein: CAWSRDRNQPQHF

D gene: -
J gene: TRBJ1-1
clone size: -
V gene: TRBV7-8
CDR3 DNA: TGTGCCAGCAGCTCCATCGGGAACACTGAAGCTTTCTTT
CDR3 protein: CASSSIGNTEAFF

D gene: -
J gene: TRBJ2-1
clone size: -
V gene: TRBV18
CDR3 DNA: TGTGCCAGCTCACCGCAACAGGGGGGGGGTGAGCAGTTCTTC
CDR3 protein: CASSPQQGGGEQFF

D gene: -
J gene: TRBJ2-2
clone size: -
V gene: TRBV28
CDR3 DNA: TGTGCCAGCATTAATCGGGGCACCGGGGAGCTGTTTTTT
CDR3 protein: CASINRGTGELFF

D gene: -
J gene: TRBJ1-6
clone size: few
V gene: TRBV11-2
CDR3 DNA: TGTGCCAGCAGCTTAGTCCCCGGGCGCGGCAATTCACCCCTCCACTTT
CDR3 protein: CASSLVPGRGNSPLHF

D gene: TRBD2
J gene: TRBJ2-2
clone size: -
V gene: TRBV30
CDR3 DNA: TGTGCCTGGGATAGCGGGAGGGAGGCCGGGGAGCTGTTTTTT
CDR3 protein: CAWDSGREAGELFF